One sample yielded the 22 T cell receptor beta chains listed below, sequenced in a study of CXCR3-negative and CXCR3-positive naive CD8 T cells. cDNA libraries for TRB were generated by 5' RACE incorporating UMI labels. TCRdb reprocessed the 5' RACE reads, with one entry per CDR3 protein and no DNA. Recorded for this sample: 50,000 to 75,000 distinct CDR3 sequences. Sequencing was carried out using naive CXCR3- CD8+ T cells from blood. Subset given: CD45RO-CCR7+CD27+CD95- naive CD8+ T cells lacking CXCR3 (TNR3-). The receptors derive from a human donor in good health. Some clones in this sample may be carry-over from other donors' samples.

V and J are TRBV4-3 and TRBJ2-7; TCRdb's D call, TRBD2, is unchecked because there is no DNA. Germline CDR1 LGHNA, CDR2 YSLEER. The CDR3 has 16 amino acids. CDR3 in amino acids: CASSQGEGPTVYEQYF.

This chain links TRBV11-2 with TRBJ2-7; no DNA is available, so the TRBD2 call from TCRdb remains unchecked. This CDR3 comprises 15 residues. From germline, CDR1 is SGHAT and CDR2 FQNNGV. The CDR3 spells CASSSSLAGGYERYF.

The chain has TRBV25-1 and TRBJ2-7; the TRBD1 assignment by TCRdb is unverifiable without DNA. This CDR3 has 15 residues. CDR1 is MGHDK and CDR2 is SYGVNS in the germline V gene. CDR3 loop: CASSQRTGTSYEQYF.

The gene calls are TRBV29-1 and TRBJ2-7; TCRdb gives TRBD2 as the D gene, but with no DNA this cannot be confirmed. The germline CDR1 and CDR2 sequences are SQVTM and ANQGSEA. This CDR3 spans 15 amino acids. The CDR3 is CSVAGTSLNGDEQYF.

The chain uses TRBV11-3 and TRBJ2-7; TCRdb gives TRBD2 as the D gene, but with no DNA this cannot be confirmed. The CDR3 consists of 15 residues. Germline V gene data show CDR1 as SGHNT and CDR2 as YENEEA. CDR3 region: CASSLPAGGVYEQYF.

The chain uses TRBV19 and TRBJ1-1; TCRdb lists TRBD1, though no DNA is available to test this call. The CDR3 is 14 residues long. CDR1 and CDR2 (germline): LNHDA, SQIVND (reference sequence). The CDR3 loop reads CASSIRGTDTEAFF.

The chain has TRBV28 and TRBJ2-7. Germline values: CDR1 MDHEN, CDR2 SYDVKM. CDR3 size: 12 residues. CDR3 in amino acids: CASNGYLYEQYF.

The chain carries TRBV7-2 and TRBJ1-1; the TCRdb D gene call, TRBD1, has no DNA to confirm it. Germline V gene sequence: CDR1 SGHTA, CDR2 FQGNSA. The CDR3 extends over 15 amino acids. The CDR3 is CASSDGTAAPTEAFF.

J is TRBJ2-7 and V is TRBV28. CDR3 size: 13 residues. The V gene's germline CDR1 is MDHEN and CDR2 SYDVKM. The CDR3 protein is CASGTRYAYEQYF.

This sequence joins TRBV29-1 and TRBJ2-7; no DNA is available, so the TRBD1 call from TCRdb remains unchecked. This CDR3 is 12 amino acids long. Germline assignment: CDR1 SQVTM and CDR2 ANQGSEA. The CDR3 protein is CSVRGSSYEQYF.

The CDR3 sequence: CASSHGLAGGPSTDTQYF. The chain links TRBV3-1 to TRBJ2-3; lacking DNA, the TRBD2 call made by TCRdb goes unchecked. Germline V gene sequence: CDR1 LGHDT, CDR2 YNNKEL (reference sequence). The CDR3 loop spans 18 amino acids.

This sequence joins TRBV20-1 and TRBJ2-1; TCRdb outputs TRBD2, but without DNA this stays unchecked. CDR1 DFQATT and CDR2 SNEGSKA come from the germline V gene (reference sequence). CDR3 length: 14 residues. The CDR3 region is CSASDSWNSHEQFF.

The rearrangement joins TRBV7-3 to TRBJ1-1; there is no DNA to check the TCRdb D call of TRBD1. This CDR3 contains 12 residues. Germline V gene data show CDR1 as SGHTA and CDR2 as FQGTGA. The CDR3 loop is CASSPGTAEAFF. Full variable domain (remainder filled in from reference TRBV7-3 and TRBJ1-1): GAGVSQTPSNKVTEKGKYVELRCDPISGHTALYWYRQSLGQGPEFLIYFQGTGAADDSGLPNDRFFAVRPEGSVSTLKIQRTERGDSAVYLCASSPGTAEAFFGQGTRLTVV.

The V and J genes are TRBV29-1 and TRBJ1-3. Germline V CDR1 and CDR2: SQVTM, ANQGSEA. This CDR3 is built from 13 residues. The CDR3 spells CSVVQINGNTIYF.

The chain is built from TRBV5-1 and TRBJ1-2. The CDR3 length is 13 residues. Germline V CDR1 and CDR2: SGHRS, YFSETQ. CDR3 region: CASSSDSSYGYTF.

This rearrangement joins TRBV19 to TRBJ2-1; TCRdb proposes TRBD1, but this gene call is untestable without DNA. This CDR3 spans 13 amino acids. Germline-derived CDR1 and CDR2 are LNHDA and SQIVND (reference sequence). The CDR3 region is CASSPDRVDEQFF.

The chain has TRBV15 and TRBJ2-5; TCRdb's D call, TRBD2, is unchecked because there is no DNA. In germline, CDR1 is LNHNV, CDR2 YYDKDF (reference sequence). The CDR3 spans 16 residues. CDR3 sequence: CATSSTSGGLGQTQYF.

The chain joins TRBV15 to TRBJ1-2; the D call of TRBD1 rests on TCRdb alone, since no DNA is present to check it. The CDR3 is 18 residues long. CDR1 and CDR2 from the germline V gene are LNHNV and YYDKDF (reference sequence). CDR3: CATSRVGYSGQGTYGYTF.

V is TRBV5-4 and J is TRBJ2-1. CDR3 length: 15 residues. Germline lookup yields CDR1 SGHNT and CDR2 YYREEE (reference sequence). The CDR3: CASSSSGSPYNEQFF. The full variable domain, rest sourced from reference TRBV5-4 and TRBJ2-1, is ETGVTQSPTHLIKTRGQQVTLRCSSQSGHNTVSWYQQALGQGPQFIFQYYREEENGRGNFPPRFSGLQFPNYSSELNVNALELDDSALYLCASSSSGSPYNEQFFGPGTRLTVL.

The chain has TRBV29-1 and TRBJ2-7; TCRdb's D call, TRBD1, is unchecked because there is no DNA. This CDR3 has 13 amino acids. Germline V lookup: CDR1 SQVTM, CDR2 ANQGSEA. This CDR3 reads CSPAGTGEFEQYF.

The chain joins TRBV27 to TRBJ1-2; TCRdb designates TRBD1, a call that cannot be tested without DNA. Germline V gives CDR1 MNHEY, CDR2 SMNVEV (reference sequence). The CDR3 consists of 14 residues. CDR3 sequence: CASSPGIGGEGYTF.

The chain carries TRBV5-4 and TRBJ2-3; TCRdb lists TRBD2, though no DNA is available to test this call. CDR1 is SGHNT and CDR2 is YYREEE in the germline V gene (reference sequence). This CDR3 comprises 15 residues. This chain's CDR3 is CASSLSGGAADTQYF.